Listed here is a single T cell receptor (beta chain). V lost 0 bases and J lost 4, with 16 bases in between. The CDR3 is 18 amino acids. Germline CDR1 SGHNT, CDR2 YENEEA. These data originate in a study of blood T cell repertoires in COVID-19. Study-level background: The United States, Italy and Spain were the sources of the acute and convalescent COVID-19 samples. Sample material is recorded as cDNA or gDNA derived from T cells, B-cell-depleted T cells, or PBMCs.

Original analysis: Reference gene primer amplification in the assay estimated nucleated cell counts. Data came from immunoSEQ multiplex PCR; TCRdb stores just in-frame clones and leaves some out. That table gives V, J and clone size, and the DNA gave D and trimming. The sample includes under 300,000 clones, over 80% of them seen just once. This clonotype was sampled from a human donor in a cohort sampled during active COVID-19. This chain connects TRBV11-3 to TRBJ2-6, with D perhaps matching TRBD2 (6 bases). Sequencing used peripheral blood. The CDR3 loop is CASSLEGRGQPGANVLTF. The CDR3 nucleotides read TGTGCCAGCAGCTTAGAAGGGCGGGGCCAGCCGGGGGCCAACGTCCTGACTTTC.